The 22 T cell receptor beta chains below all came from one sample that was sequenced in a study of regulatory T cells in long-lasting Graves disease. Libraries of TCR beta came from iRepertoire HTBI primers plus Arm-PCR of CDR3 regions. Using its own MiXCR run on the multiplex PCR reads, TCRdb lists one record per CDR3 protein. The top ten clones hold 20% to 25% of a sample with 420,000 or so distinct CDR3 sequences, about a sixth of them seen once. Time point given: newly diagnosed GD, antithyroid drugs for less than 3 months. The TCR library was made from RNA that had been extracted from PBMCs in TRIzol. This sample was also put to use in a study of T cells in Graves' hyperthyroidism and ophthalmopathy.

The input for sequencing was peripheral blood mononuclear cells (PBMCs), taken at new diagnosis, from a patient treated with antithyroid drugs. Receptors were obtained from a woman aged 18 to 35 with Graves disease.

Ten or more counts support this clonotype. J is TRBJ1-1 and V is TRBV5-8, with a tentative D call TRBD1 (6 bases). The CDR3 totals 13 residues. The germline V gene encodes CDR1 SGHTS and CDR2 YDEGEE. The V and J ends lost 3 bases and 4 bases respectively, with 10 bases between them. Written as DNA, the CDR3 is TGTGCCAGCAGCTGGGGGCGGGGCACTGAAGCTTTCTTT. Protein: CASSWGRGTEAFF.

This clonotype was seen ten or more times. The genes are TRBV10-3 and TRBJ2-7; 12 bases line up with TRBD2. The germline gives CDR1 ENHRY, CDR2 SYGVKD. The CDR3 is 14 amino acids. V was clipped by 9 bases and J by 2 bases; unmatched bases: 5. The CDR3 region is CAIQLAGGPYEQYF. The CDR3 nucleotides read TGTGCCATTCAACTAGCGGGAGGCCCCTACGAGCAGTACTTC.

At least ten counts were recorded for this clonotype. The chain couples TRBV5-1 to TRBJ2-7, with 11 positions matching TRBD2. V lost 3 bases, J lost 5 bases, and 4 bases stayed unmatched. This CDR3 spans 14 amino acids. The germline CDR1 and CDR2 sequences are SGHRS and YFSETQ. This CDR3 is CASSSGTSGNEQYF. The CDR3 DNA reads as TGCGCCAGCAGCTCCGGGACTAGCGGAAACGAGCAGTACTTC.

The chain combines TRBV11-3 with TRBJ2-1, with 12 bases lining up with TRBD2. Germline trimming cut 1 base from V and 4 bases from J; bases unmatched to any gene: 5. This CDR3 has 17 amino acids. CDR1 SGHNT and CDR2 YENEEA come from the germline V gene. Here the CDR3 DNA reads TGTGCCAGCAGCTTAGGTAGGACTAGCGGGGCTTACAATGAGCAGTTCTTC. It encodes CASSLGRTSGAYNEQFF.

In its sample, this clonotype was seen many times. V is TRBV28 and J is TRBJ1-6, with no clear D. The CDR3 runs to 15 residues. The V and J ends lost 3 bases and 6 bases respectively, with 12 bases between them. Germline-derived CDR1 and CDR2 are MDHEN and SYDVKM. The CDR3: CASSFTASLNSPLHF. The CDR3 DNA is TGTGCCAGCAGTTTTACGGCCAGCCTTAATTCACCCCTCCACTTT.

The chain is built from TRBV5-6 and TRBJ1-6; the D gene is possibly TRBD1 (5 bases). Trimming stripped 1 base from V and 4 bases from J, with 12 bases between. The length of the CDR3 is 16 residues. The germline gives CDR1 SGHDT, CDR2 YYEEEE. The CDR3 nucleotides are TGTGCCAGCAGCTTGAGTCGGGACGGTTATAATTCACCCCTCCACTTT. It is translated as CASSLSRDGYNSPLHF.

This clonotype was counted ten times or more. The V and J genes are TRBV27 and TRBJ1-4, with D unclear. Trimming took 4 bases from V and 8 from J, leaving 14 bases between them. CDR1 and CDR2 from the germline V gene are MNHEY and SMNVEV (reference sequence). The CDR3 runs to 14 residues. CDR3 amino acids: CASSWTSGSEKLFF. CDR3 DNA: TGTGCCAGCAGTTGGACCTCCGGGTCGGAAAAACTGTTTTTT.

In its sample, this clonotype was seen a few times. The chain links TRBV5-6 to TRBJ1-1, with D tentatively TRBD1 (6 bases). The CDR3 sequence is 17 residues long. Germline V lookup: CDR1 SGHDT, CDR2 YYEEEE. The germline V and J ends were trimmed by 0 bases and 0 bases, with 15 bases remaining between them. CDR3: CASSLVGAVVMNTEAFF. CDR3 bases: TGTGCCAGCAGCTTGGTGGGGGCGGTCGTAATGAACACTGAAGCTTTCTTT.

This clonotype was detected ten times or more. V usage is TRBV18 and J usage is TRBJ2-7; D call uncertain. The germline gives CDR1 KGHSH, CDR2 LQKENI. Trimming took 6 bases from V and 0 from J, leaving 12 bases between them. The CDR3 runs 14 residues. CDR3 amino acids: CASSPTPSSYEQYF. CDR3 in DNA: TGTGCCAGCTCGCCGACACCGAGCTCCTACGAGCAGTACTTC.

This clonotype appeared many times. The J gene is TRBJ2-7, the V gene TRBV20-1, with a tentative D call TRBD1 (8 bases). Germline V gene sequence: CDR1 DFQATT, CDR2 SNEGSKA (reference sequence). The V and J ends lost 3 bases and 0 bases respectively, with 15 bases between them. The CDR3 runs 15 residues. The CDR3 coding sequence is TGCAGTGCTAGTGAAGCGGGACAGGACTCCTACGAGCAGTACTTC. Its translation: CSASEAGQDSYEQYF.

This clonotype was counted many times. This chain uses TRBV28 with TRBJ1-2; D remains ambiguous. The CDR3 length is 14 residues. Between the trimmed V and J ends, which lost 4 bases and 5 bases, there was a span of 14 bases. Germline V gene sequence: CDR1 MDHEN, CDR2 SYDVKM. CDR3 nucleotides: TGTGCCAGCAGTTCAGCCCGGACTGTGTATGGCTACACCTTC. This encodes CASSSARTVYGYTF.

This clonotype was seen a handful of times. This rearrangement joins TRBV5-1 to TRBJ1-4, with 7 bases that match TRBD1. The V segment lost 4 bases and the J segment 0 bases; nucleotides outside the gene matches: 12. The CDR3 is made up of 18 amino acids. CDR1 SGHRS and CDR2 YFSETQ come from the germline V gene. CDR3 nucleotides: TGCGCCAGCAGCCCCGCCAGGGGGGCCCCGCCAACTAATGAAAAACTGTTTTTT. Protein sequence: CASSPARGAPPTNEKLFF.

The CDR3 DNA is TGCGCCAGCAGCCAAGTAGGGGGGGCTGGAAACACCATATATTTT. As protein: CASSQVGGAGNTIYF. The rearrangement links TRBV4-3 to TRBJ1-3; D possibly corresponds to TRBD1 (6 bases). The CDR3 is made up of 15 amino acids. Germline V gene sequence: CDR1 LGHNA, CDR2 YSLEER. V was shortened by 1 base and J by 2 bases, with 9 bases between the two germline ends.

In its sample, this clonotype was seen many times. The CDR3 region is CSARAGTPFTDTQYF. CDR3 DNA: TGCAGTGCTAGGGCCGGGACTCCCTTCACAGATACGCAGTATTTT. V gene TRBV20-1 combines with J gene TRBJ2-3, with D possibly matching TRBD2 (6 bases). Trimming pared 3 bases from V and 2 bases from J, leaving 15 bases between. Germline CDR1 is DFQATT and CDR2 is SNEGSKA (reference sequence). This CDR3 is built from 15 residues.

This clonotype showed up just a few times. V gene TRBV15 combines with J gene TRBJ2-2; TRBD2 is a possible D gene (5 bases). Trimming shortened V by 1 base and J by 7 bases, and 13 bases separated the two germline ends. This CDR3 is 15 amino acids long. Looked up from germline, CDR1 is LNHNV and CDR2 is YYDKDF (reference sequence). CDR3 region: CATSRVRLAGGELFF. The CDR3 DNA reads TGTGCCACCAGCAGAGTTAGACTGGCGGGCGGGGAGCTGTTTTTT.

Many counts were recorded for this clonotype. The J gene is TRBJ2-1, the V gene TRBV7-2; 14 bases fit TRBD2. Germline V CDR1 and CDR2: SGHTA, FQGNSA. V was pared by 3 bases and J by 10 bases, with 2 bases of the junction left unmatched. The CDR3 sequence is 14 residues long. The chain's CDR3 is CASSLGTSGSEQFF. Here the CDR3 DNA reads TGTGCCAGCAGCTTGGGGACTAGCGGGAGCGAGCAGTTCTTC.

This clonotype showed up just a few times. The CDR3 DNA follows: TGTGCCAGCAGCTTATCGGGTGTTGGGTTGGGCAATCAGCCCCAGCATTTT. Protein: CASSLSGVGLGNQPQHF. V usage is TRBV7-2 and J usage is TRBJ1-5; D is ambiguous. Germline V gene sequence: CDR1 SGHTA, CDR2 FQGNSA. This CDR3 is 17 amino acids long. Deletions cut 2 bases from V and 2 bases from J, with 16 bases between.

This clonotype appeared many times. The V call is TRBV11-2, the J call TRBJ1-5, with TRBD1 identical over 7 bases. V lost 1 base and J lost 4; bases outside the gene matches: 4. The germline V gene has CDR1 SGHAT and CDR2 FQNNGV. This CDR3 has 15 residues. The CDR3, as DNA: TGTGCCAGCAGCTTAGGGGACAGAAGAAATCAGCCCCAGCATTTT. Its protein product is CASSLGDRRNQPQHF.

This clonotype showed up many times. The chain employs TRBV29-1 and TRBJ2-7; 8 nucleotides line up with TRBD1. The length of the CDR3 is 14 residues. The V gene's germline CDR1 is SQVTM and CDR2 ANQGSEA. The V gene end was trimmed by 3 bases and the J gene end by 4 bases; junction bases not matched to a gene: 8. The chain's CDR3 is CSVEVRDRIYEQYF. CDR3 nucleotide sequence: TGCAGCGTTGAGGTCCGGGACAGGATTTACGAGCAGTACTTC.

The DNA of the CDR3 is TGTGCCAGTACCCGGGACAGGGCCCTCAATGAGCAGTTCTTC. This codes for CASTRDRALNEQFF. This chain connects TRBV19 to TRBJ2-1, with 9 bases aligning to TRBD1. The germline gives CDR1 LNHDA, CDR2 SQIVND (reference sequence). This CDR3 is built from 14 residues. V lost 7 bases and J lost 6; bases outside the gene matches: 7.

In its sample, this clonotype was seen many times. CDR3 in DNA: TGTGCCAGCAGCAGACAGGGGGCACAGGGCTACACCTTC. Residues: CASSRQGAQGYTF. V and J are TRBV7-2 and TRBJ1-2; 10 bases map to TRBD1. This CDR3 comprises 13 residues. V lost 5 bases and J lost 8; bases outside the gene matches: 5. Germline-derived CDR1 and CDR2 are SGHTA and FQGNSA.

This clonotype was seen a few times. The V gene is TRBV20-1, the J gene TRBJ2-7, with TRBD2 identical over 12 bases. This CDR3 spans 15 amino acids. From germline, CDR1 is DFQATT and CDR2 SNEGSKA (reference sequence). Trimming took 6 bases from V and 2 from J; bases not matched to a gene: 8. CDR3 nucleotides: TGCAGTGCCAAAGGACTAGCGGGAAATACCTACGAGCAGTACTTC. Protein sequence: CSAKGLAGNTYEQYF.